This entry is about one T cell receptor beta chain. Looked up from germline, CDR1 is SNHLY and CDR2 is FYNNEI. After removal of 10 bases from V and 4 bases from J, the junction contained 3 bases not matched to a gene. CDR3 length: 11 residues. The data were taken from a study of shared clonotypes between healthy human individuals. Each subset's genomic DNA was shared equally among a number of immunoSEQ plates. This table comes from immunoSEQ multiplex PCR, and its TCRdb copy is limited to in-frame clones, with some not included. The repertoire holds hundreds of thousands of clones, with roughly 96% as singletons. The naive CD8 population came from CD45RO-negative cells selected for CCR7, without terminally differentiated effector memory CD45RA+ cells.

The sequenced sample was naive CD8+ T cells sorted from blood. The TCR sequence derives from a woman in her twenties or thirties in good health. V gene TRBV2 combines with J gene TRBJ1-1; 7 positions match TRBD1. DNA for the CDR3: TGTGCCATCTACAGGGGCACTGAAGCTTTCTTT. This codes for CAIYRGTEAFF.